Listed here are 26 T cell receptor beta chains from one sample, sequenced in a study of blood T cell repertoires in COVID-19. TCRdb keeps only in-frame clones here, not all; method: immunoSEQ multiplex PCR. The sample has roughly 260,000 clones, about 91% seen once. The sample taken for sequencing was peripheral blood. The source is a person between 18 and 35 years old with COVID-19, enrolled during active disease.

This chain joins TRBV5-1 and TRBJ2-1; perhaps TRBD2 as D (5 bases). V lost 0 bases and J 5 bases, leaving 9 bases between the germline ends. Germline V gene data show CDR1 as SGHRS and CDR2 as YFSETQ. The CDR3 totals 14 residues. The chain's CDR3 is CASSLAGRDNEQFF. CDR3 sequence (DNA): TGCGCCAGCAGCTTGGCGGGAAGGGACAATGAGCAGTTCTTC.

CDR3 DNA: TGTGCCAGCAGCCAAGGGGCAGGGGCAGAGACCCAGTACTTC. It translates to CASSQGAGAETQYF. V usage is TRBV14 and J usage is TRBJ2-5; TRBD1 might be the D (6 bases). Germline values: CDR1 SGHDN, CDR2 FVKESK. V was shortened by 1 base and J by 4 bases, with 10 bases between the two germline ends. The CDR3 is 14 amino acids.

This chain uses TRBV7-3 with TRBJ2-1; 9 bases agree with TRBD2. Trimming removed 5 bases from V and 9 bases from J; junction bases left unmatched: 11. CDR1 is SGHTA, CDR2 FQGTGA, per germline. This CDR3 spans 15 amino acids. The CDR3 DNA reads TGTGCCAGCAGCAATCAAGCGGGAGGAGTAAGTGAGCAGTTCTTC. This encodes CASSNQAGGVSEQFF.

This chain uses TRBV9 with TRBJ2-3; weak D call: TRBD1 (7 bases). The V gene's germline CDR1 is SGDLS and CDR2 YYNGEE. Deletions cut 0 bases from V and 3 bases from J, with 17 bases between. CDR3 length: 17 amino acids. The CDR3 here is CASSVEGAGRGTDTQYF. CDR3 in DNA: TGTGCCAGCAGCGTAGAGGGGGCGGGAAGGGGAACAGATACGCAGTATTTT.

The V gene is TRBV15, the J gene TRBJ2-5, with no clear D. Germline V gives CDR1 LNHNV, CDR2 YYDKDF (reference sequence). This CDR3 has 17 residues. Trimming took off 1 base at V and 5 bases at J, with 20 bases between the two ends. CDR3 residues: CATSRGPGRSQAETQYF. CDR3 DNA sequence: TGTGCCACCAGCAGAGGCCCCGGTAGGTCCCAGGCGGAGACCCAGTACTTC.

This clone was seen only once. CDR3 sequence reads: CASSSWTGRNEKLFF. CDR3 DNA: TGTGCCAGCAGCTCATGGACAGGGCGGAATGAAAAACTGTTTTTT. V gene TRBV5-6 combines with J gene TRBJ1-4; 8 bases align to TRBD1. CDR3 length: 15 residues. Germline V lookup: CDR1 SGHDT, CDR2 YYEEEE. Trimming removed 3 bases from V and 5 bases from J; junction bases left unmatched: 6.

This clone has a handful of counts. The rearrangement joins TRBV30 to TRBJ2-7, with D possibly being TRBD1 (6 bases). The CDR3 is 14 amino acids. Germline V gives CDR1 GTSNPN, CDR2 SVGIG (reference sequence). Trimming shortened V by 2 bases and J by 4 bases, and 15 bases separated the two germline ends. The CDR3 DNA reads TGTGCCTGGAGTAGGGCAGGGGAAGGGTACGAGCAGTACTTC. Protein product: CAWSRAGEGYEQYF. Using reference TRBV30 and TRBJ2-7 for the parts outside the CDR3, the full variable domain is SQTIHQWPATLVQPVGSPLSLECTVEGTSNPNLYWYRQAAGRGLQLLFYSVGIGQISSEVPQNLSASRPQDRQFILSSKKLLLSDSGFYLCAWSRAGEGYEQYFGPGTRLTVT.

This chain connects TRBV28 to TRBJ1-1; 7 positions agree with TRBD1. With V trimmed by 6 bases and J by 0 bases, 1 base remained unmatched. Germline CDR1 reads MDHEN; CDR2 reads SYDVKM. The CDR3 sequence is 13 residues long. The CDR3 sequence is CASRRGLNTEAFF. CDR3 sequence (DNA): TGTGCCAGCAGAAGGGGGCTGAACACTGAAGCTTTCTTT. Based on the CDR3 plus reference TRBV28 and TRBJ1-1, the full variable domain is DVKVTQSSRYLVKRTGEKVFLECVQDMDHENMFWYRQDPGLGLRLIYFSYDVKMKEKGDIPEGYSVSREKKERFSLILESASTNQTSMYLCASRRGLNTEAFFGQGTRLTVV.

Here the CDR3 reads CASSGLASLGDTQYF. The CDR3 region has the DNA TGTGCCAGCAGTGGACTAGCGAGTTTAGGGGATACGCAGTATTTT. The chain recombines TRBV9 with TRBJ2-3; 9 nucleotides align to TRBD2. Germline CDR1 SGDLS, CDR2 YYNGEE. The V segment lost 5 bases and the J segment 6 bases; nucleotides outside the gene matches: 10. This CDR3 has 15 amino acids.

CDR3 sequence: CASAQGAGNSPLHF. Written as DNA, the CDR3 is TGCGCCAGTGCACAGGGGGCCGGGAATTCACCCCTCCACTTT. The chain couples TRBV5-1 to TRBJ1-6, with TRBD1 identical over 9 bases. The J segment lost 7 bases and the V segment lost 8 bases, leaving 7 bases of the junction unmatched. This CDR3 contains 14 residues. Germline V gives CDR1 SGHRS, CDR2 YFSETQ.

Points on this clone: The sample holds other DNA sequences that translate to the same CDR3. V is TRBV5-1 and J is TRBJ2-1, with a possible D match to TRBD2 (6 bases). Deletions cut 5 bases from V and 4 bases from J, with 13 bases between. Germline lookup yields CDR1 SGHRS and CDR2 YFSETQ. The CDR3 consists of 14 residues. CDR3 sequence reads: CASSLAGTYNEQFF. CDR3 nucleotides: TGCGCCAGCAGTCTGGCGGGGACTTACAATGAGCAGTTCTTC.

CDR3 bases: TGTGCCAGCAGCTTGAGTCACCAGGGGGACACTGAAGCTTTCTTT. It is translated as CASSLSHQGDTEAFF. The chain carries TRBV7-8 and TRBJ1-1, with TRBD1 identical over 7 bases. Germline CDR1 SGHVS, CDR2 FQNEAQ. J was trimmed by 3 bases and V by 3 bases; bases with no gene match: 7. CDR3 length equals 15 residues.

Note on this clone: One end of the junction is discordant with germline, which a read error may explain. V is TRBV7-7 and J is TRBJ2-1, with D perhaps matching TRBD2 (6 bases). The CDR3 contains 17 residues. CDR1 is SSHAT, CDR2 FNYEAQ, per germline (reference sequence). The CDR3 nucleotides are TGTGCTAGCAGTGACGACCCGAGCGGGCCGGCCTACAATGAGCAGTTCTTC. This translates into CASSDDPSGPAYNEQFF.

This chain connects TRBV10-3 to TRBJ2-1; 12 positions agree with TRBD1. V lost 11 bases, J lost 10 bases, and 24 bases stayed unmatched. This CDR3 is 18 amino acids long. Germline CDR1 ENHRY, CDR2 SYGVKD. The CDR3 protein is CASTGTGGAAGGLVEQFF. For the CDR3, the DNA is TGTGCCTCTACCGGGACAGGGGGCGCAGCGGGAGGGCTAGTCGAGCAGTTCTTC.

The chain couples TRBV19 to TRBJ1-1, with 9 bases fitting TRBD1. V shed 7 bases and J 1 base; nucleotides not matched to a gene: 10. The CDR3 runs to 16 residues. Germline assignment: CDR1 LNHDA and CDR2 SQIVND (reference sequence). The CDR3 region has the DNA TGTGCCAGTACCCCCCCCGGGACAGGGAAGAACACTGAAGCTTTCTTT. Amino acid sequence: CASTPPGTGKNTEAFF.

The V and J genes are TRBV5-1 and TRBJ1-1; D is perhaps TRBD1 (6 bases). V was trimmed by 1 base and J by 3 bases, leaving 10 bases between them. Germline V gives CDR1 SGHRS, CDR2 YFSETQ. The CDR3 sequence is 14 residues long. In DNA form, the CDR3 reads TGCGCCAGCAGCTTGCAACAGGGACACACTGAAGCTTTCTTT. Its protein is CASSLQQGHTEAFF.

The V and J genes are TRBV6-5 and TRBJ2-7, with 8 bases that match TRBD2. The V and J ends lost 4 bases and 2 bases, in that order; junction bases with no gene match: 4. Germline lookup yields CDR1 MNHEY and CDR2 SVGAGI. The CDR3 length is 14 residues. The CDR3 spells CASSFRGGTYEQYF. The CDR3 coding sequence is TGTGCCAGCAGTTTCCGGGGGGGGACCTACGAGCAGTACTTC.

This CDR3 is CASSSMEVDTQYF. CDR3 in DNA: TGTGCCAGCAGTTCCATGGAGGTAGATACGCAGTATTTT. This rearrangement joins TRBV6-2 or TRBV6-3 to TRBJ2-3; the D gene is possibly TRBD2 (5 bases). This CDR3 is 13 amino acids long. Between the trimmed V and J ends, which lost 4 bases and 5 bases, there was a span of 10 bases. CDR1 and CDR2 from the germline V gene are MNHEY and SVGEGT.

This rearrangement joins TRBV12-3 or TRBV12-4 to TRBJ1-2; no definite D call. The CDR3 runs to 12 residues. Trimming pared 6 bases from V and 6 bases from J, leaving 11 bases between. The DNA of the CDR3 is TGTGCCAGCAGCCCAATACTGGATGGCTACACCTTC. This encodes CASSPILDGYTF.

This clone came up once. The genes are TRBV7-9 and TRBJ1-4; TRBD1 matches 8 bases. Germline V CDR1 and CDR2: SEHNR, FQNEAQ (reference sequence). The junction had 9 bases not matched to a gene; V was cut back by 4 bases and J by 8 bases. The CDR3 is 15 residues long. CDR3 loop: CASSWRRGQEEKLFF. CDR3 nucleotide sequence: TGTGCCAGCAGCTGGCGCAGGGGGCAGGAAGAAAAACTGTTTTTT.

The gene calls are TRBV4-3 and TRBJ2-3; 12 bases are shared with TRBD2. The CDR3 length is 17 residues. Unmatched junction bases numbered 7, after V lost 4 bases and J lost 2 bases. Germline lookup yields CDR1 LGHNA and CDR2 YSLEER. The CDR3 DNA reads as TGCGCCAGCAGCCCCTCCCGGACTAGCGGGGCCACAGATACGCAGTATTTT. This gives the protein CASSPSRTSGATDTQYF.

V is TRBV28 and J is TRBJ1-2; possible D gene TRBD1, 5 bases. The CDR3 sequence is 10 residues long. Deletions cut 6 bases from V and 11 bases from J, with 10 bases between. Germline V lookup: CDR1 MDHEN, CDR2 SYDVKM. The CDR3 DNA follows: TGTGCCAGCAGGGGGGGGTGGTACACCTTC. Translating gives CASRGGWYTF.

The gene calls are TRBV2 and TRBJ2-7; 7 nucleotides align to TRBD1. Germline assignment: CDR1 SNHLY and CDR2 FYNNEI. The CDR3 spans 15 residues. V lost 0 bases and J lost 1; bases outside the gene matches: 3. CDR3 in DNA: TGTGCCAGCAGTGAAGCGACAGGGATATCCTACGAGCAGTACTTC. Residues: CASSEATGISYEQYF.

The chain employs TRBV15 and TRBJ2-7; the match to TRBD1 covers 12 bases. The CDR3 is 15 residues long. The ends lost 3 bases at V and 3 bases at J; junction bases unmatched: 3. Germline assignment: CDR1 LNHNV and CDR2 YYDKDF (reference sequence). CDR3 sequence: CATSRGTGGGYEQYF. CDR3 sequence (DNA): TGTGCCACCAGCAGGGGGACAGGGGGCGGCTACGAGCAGTACTTC.

V and J are TRBV3-1 (or the pseudogene TRBV3-2) and TRBJ2-1; 7 bases are shared with TRBD1. CDR1 LGHDT and CDR2 YNNKEL come from the germline V gene (reference sequence). The junction had 3 bases not matched to a gene; V was cut back by 0 bases and J by 1 base. CDR3 size: 16 residues. The CDR3 loop is CASSQDRDSSYNEQFF. CDR3 nucleotide sequence: TGTGCCAGCAGCCAAGACCGGGACAGTTCCTACAATGAGCAGTTCTTC.

This sequence joins TRBV7-2 and TRBJ1-2, with a weak D call TRBD1 (5 bases). V shed 1 base and J shed 5 bases, with 14 bases lying between them. The CDR3 extends over 15 amino acids. Germline-derived CDR1 and CDR2 are SGHTA and FQGNSA. The CDR3 DNA sequence: TGTGCCAGCAGCTTAGATAACACAGGACGGTATGGCTACACCTTC. It encodes CASSLDNTGRYGYTF.